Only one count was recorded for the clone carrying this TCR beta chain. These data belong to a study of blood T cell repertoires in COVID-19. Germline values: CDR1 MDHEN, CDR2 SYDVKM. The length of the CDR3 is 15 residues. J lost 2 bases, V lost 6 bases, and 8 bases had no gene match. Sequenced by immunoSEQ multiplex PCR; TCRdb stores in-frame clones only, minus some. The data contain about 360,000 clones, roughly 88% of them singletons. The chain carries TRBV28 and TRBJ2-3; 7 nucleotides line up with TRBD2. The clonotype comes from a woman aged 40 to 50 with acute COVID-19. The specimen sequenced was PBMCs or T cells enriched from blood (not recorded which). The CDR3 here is CASSPPRGVTDTQYF. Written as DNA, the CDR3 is TGTGCCAGCAGCCCCCCACGGGGGGTCACAGATACGCAGTATTTT.